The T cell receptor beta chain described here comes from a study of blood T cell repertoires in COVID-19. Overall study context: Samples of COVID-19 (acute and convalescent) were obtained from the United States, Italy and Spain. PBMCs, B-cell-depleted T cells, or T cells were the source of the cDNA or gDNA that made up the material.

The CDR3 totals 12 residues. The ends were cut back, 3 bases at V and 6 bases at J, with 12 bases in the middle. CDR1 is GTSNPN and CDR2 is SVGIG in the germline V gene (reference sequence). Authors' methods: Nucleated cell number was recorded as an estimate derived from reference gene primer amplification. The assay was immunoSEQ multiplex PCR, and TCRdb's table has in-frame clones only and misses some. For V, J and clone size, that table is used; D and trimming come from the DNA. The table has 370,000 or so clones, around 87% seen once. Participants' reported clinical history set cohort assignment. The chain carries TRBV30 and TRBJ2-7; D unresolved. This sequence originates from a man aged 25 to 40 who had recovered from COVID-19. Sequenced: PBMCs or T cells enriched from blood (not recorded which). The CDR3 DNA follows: TGTGCCTGGAGCCGGCGCCCGGGCGAGCAGTACTTC. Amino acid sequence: CAWSRRPGEQYF.